A single sample is the source of the 20 T cell receptor beta chains below, sequenced in a study of blood T cell repertoires in COVID-19. Clones were sequenced by immunoSEQ multiplex PCR, and TCRdb holds only the in-frame ones, with some missing. Among some 110,000 clones listed, 80% to 90% were seen once. Material for sequencing was peripheral blood. The receptors originated from a man between 65 and 85 years old who had recovered from COVID-19.

Regarding this clone: One end of the junction varies from germline; a read error may be responsible. The chain carries TRBV2 and TRBJ2-5; the D gene is possibly TRBD2 (6 bases). The CDR3 runs 11 residues. The germline CDR1 and CDR2 sequences are SNHLY and FYNNEI. CDR3 sequence (DNA): TGTGCCAGCACGGGAGAAGGTCCTCCAAACTTC. This codes for CASTGEGPPNF.

The chain uses TRBV5-1 and TRBJ1-5; D uncertain. Trimming took 0 bases from V and 1 from J, leaving 5 bases between them. This CDR3 has 14 residues. CDR1 is SGHRS and CDR2 is YFSETQ in the germline V gene. CDR3 in amino acids: CASSLGASNQPQHF. The CDR3 DNA reads as TGCGCCAGCAGCTTGGGGGCAAGCAATCAGCCCCAGCATTTT.

This clone was seen only once. V is TRBV28 and J is TRBJ1-3, with unresolved D. CDR3 length: 14 residues. Trimming shortened V by 6 bases and J by 0 bases, and 9 bases separated the two germline ends. Germline CDR1 reads MDHEN; CDR2 reads SYDVKM. CDR3 bases: TGTGCCAGCAGCCGCGGACTCTCTGGAAACACCATATATTTT. Its translation: CASSRGLSGNTIYF.

V is TRBV5-1 and J is TRBJ1-1, with 12 bases fitting TRBD1. This CDR3 has 14 residues. V lost 3 bases, J lost 4 bases, and 1 base stayed unmatched. The germline CDR1 and CDR2 sequences are SGHRS and YFSETQ. The CDR3 DNA reads TGCGCCAGCAGCTGGGACAGGGGGCCCACTGAAGCTTTCTTT. It specifies CASSWDRGPTEAFF.

This chain links TRBV7-9 with TRBJ2-1; 14 bases fit TRBD2. CDR1 SEHNR and CDR2 FQNEAQ come from the germline V gene (reference sequence). The CDR3 covers 18 residues. With V trimmed by 5 bases and J by 0 bases, 6 bases remained unmatched. The DNA for the CDR3 is TGTGCCAGCAGCATGGGACTAGCGGGGGACTTCTCCTACAATGAGCAGTTCTTC. Encoded protein: CASSMGLAGDFSYNEQFF.

The genes are TRBV2 and TRBJ1-1, with a possible D match to TRBD1 (5 bases). This CDR3 has 13 amino acids. Germline V gene lookup returns CDR1 SNHLY and CDR2 FYNNEI. Trimming removed 5 bases from V and 4 bases from J, with 11 bases in between. Here the CDR3 DNA reads TGTGCCAGCAGTCCGGAGGGGAGCACTGAAGCTTTCTTT. Translated, it gives CASSPEGSTEAFF.

This sequence joins TRBV7-9 and TRBJ2-5; 8 bases map to TRBD1. The CDR3 spans 15 residues. V dropped 8 bases and J dropped 3; count of bases not matched to a gene: 11. Germline values: CDR1 SEHNR, CDR2 FQNEAQ (reference sequence). In DNA form, the CDR3 reads TGTGCCAGCCGACGAACGACAGGGGTTAAAGAGACCCAGTACTTC. This codes for CASRRTTGVKETQYF.

The chain carries TRBV11-2 and TRBJ2-7; weak D call: TRBD1 (6 bases). The CDR3 consists of 14 residues. V was cut by 2 bases and J by 5 bases, with 13 bases left in between. Per germline, CDR1 SGHAT and CDR2 FQNNGV. The CDR3 bases are TGTGCCAGCAGCTTAAACTCAGGGGTCCACGAGCAGTACTTC. Amino acids: CASSLNSGVHEQYF.

This clone has just one count. The gene calls are TRBV2 and TRBJ2-7, with D maybe TRBD2 (5 bases). This CDR3 is built from 13 residues. V was trimmed by 4 bases and J by 1 base, leaving 8 bases between them. From germline, CDR1 is SNHLY and CDR2 FYNNEI. For the CDR3, the DNA is TGTGCCAGCAGTGGAGGCGGGTCCTACGAGCAGTACTTC. Protein: CASSGGGSYEQYF.

The chain employs TRBV6-2 or TRBV6-3 and TRBJ2-7; D not resolved. Germline V CDR1 and CDR2: MNHEY, SVGEGT. The ends were cut back, 6 bases at V and 2 bases at J, with 5 bases in the middle. The CDR3 spans 11 residues. CDR3 nucleotide sequence: TGTGCCAGCAGCCCCGCCTACGAGCAGTACTTC. Encoded protein: CASSPAYEQYF.

The V and J genes are TRBV20-1 and TRBJ2-7; maybe TRBD1 (6 bases). CDR3 size: 10 residues. Trimming stripped 5 bases from V and 5 bases from J, with 7 bases between. Germline V gene lookup returns CDR1 DFQATT and CDR2 SNEGSKA (reference sequence). The CDR3 is CSAAGDEQYF. The CDR3 coding sequence is TGCAGTGCTGCAGGGGACGAGCAGTACTTC.

The V and J genes are TRBV27 and TRBJ1-6, with a possible D match to TRBD1 (5 bases). The CDR3 has 16 residues. The V gene's germline CDR1 is MNHEY and CDR2 SMNVEV (reference sequence). The V gene lost 3 bases and the J gene lost 5 bases, with 14 bases spanning the gap. The CDR3 sequence is CASSFGGSPNNSPLHF. The CDR3 DNA is TGTGCCAGCAGTTTTGGGGGGAGCCCTAATAATTCACCCCTCCACTTT.

This chain links TRBV19 with TRBJ1-4; no clear D. Germline V lookup: CDR1 LNHDA, CDR2 SQIVND (reference sequence). Between the trimmed V and J ends, which lost 2 bases and 0 bases, there was a span of 13 bases. The CDR3 runs 17 residues. Written as DNA, the CDR3 is TGTGCCAGTAGTATACGTGTCAGCGTAACAACTAATGAAAAACTGTTTTTT. Residues: CASSIRVSVTTNEKLFF.

The CDR3 sequence: CASSPRQGGYGYTF. The CDR3 DNA is TGTGCCAGCAGCCCCCGACAGGGGGGTTATGGCTACACCTTC. The J gene is TRBJ1-2, the V gene TRBV7-2, with 9 nucleotides matching TRBD1. CDR3 length: 14 amino acids. Unmatched junction bases numbered 6, after V lost 5 bases and J lost 5 bases. Germline CDR1 SGHTA, CDR2 FQGNSA.

The V and J genes are TRBV15 and TRBJ2-5, with D unresolved. In germline, CDR1 is LNHNV, CDR2 YYDKDF (reference sequence). This CDR3 contains 13 residues. V was trimmed by 6 bases and J by 8 bases, leaving 16 bases between them. The DNA of the CDR3 is TGTGCCACCAGGAGCCCCACTACTCAAACCCAGTACTTC. This gives the protein CATRSPTTQTQYF.

The count of this clone is one. The chain links TRBV10-3 to TRBJ2-1; weak D call: TRBD1 (6 bases). The CDR3 sequence is 16 residues long. The ends were cut back, 6 bases at V and 4 bases at J, with 19 bases in the middle. Germline values: CDR1 ENHRY, CDR2 SYGVKD. CDR3 amino acids: CAIRGAHPHLYNEQFF. CDR3 coding DNA: TGTGCCATCAGGGGGGCCCATCCACATCTTTACAATGAGCAGTTCTTC.

This chain uses TRBV28 with TRBJ1-2; 7 positions match TRBD1. The V segment lost 6 bases and the J segment 3 bases; nucleotides outside the gene matches: 4. Germline CDR1 is MDHEN and CDR2 is SYDVKM. The CDR3 is 13 amino acids. The DNA of the CDR3 is TGTGCCAGCAGGTCCGGGACAGACTATGGCTACACCTTC. Its protein product is CASRSGTDYGYTF.

The chain combines TRBV2 with TRBJ1-2, with TRBD1 matching over 7 bases. The CDR3 runs to 14 residues. Per the germline V gene, CDR1 is SNHLY and CDR2 is FYNNEI. V was clipped by 4 bases and J by 4 bases; unmatched bases: 6. CDR3 sequence reads: CASSGRGESYGYTF. DNA of the CDR3: TGTGCCAGCAGTGGCAGGGGGGAGAGCTATGGCTACACCTTC.

V is TRBV6-5 and J is TRBJ2-7; the D gene is possibly TRBD1 (6 bases). This CDR3 has 12 amino acids. V lost 6 bases, J lost 3 bases, and 9 bases lay in between. Germline V gives CDR1 MNHEY, CDR2 SVGAGI. CDR3 sequence (DNA): TGTGCCAGCAGCTCACAGGGCTACGAGCAGTACTTC. Protein: CASSSQGYEQYF.

This chain joins TRBV19 and TRBJ1-2; 7 positions match TRBD1. The CDR3 has 15 amino acids. Germline-derived CDR1 and CDR2 are LNHDA and SQIVND (reference sequence). The V gene end was trimmed by 5 bases and the J gene end by 4 bases; junction bases not matched to a gene: 10. The chain's CDR3 is CASSPTGDPTYGYTF. As DNA, the CDR3 is TGTGCCAGTAGTCCAACAGGGGACCCTACCTATGGCTACACCTTC.